The 8 T cell receptor beta chains listed next were all sequenced from one sample in a study of control samples from healthy donors and cancer patients. Measured with immunoSEQ multiplex PCR; TCRdb has only the in-frame clones, and not every one. Among tens of thousands of clones listed, roughly 80% were seen once. The sequenced sample consisted of blood. All receptors come from a man in his fifties or sixties in good health.

The rearrangement links TRBV29-1 to TRBJ1-2; weak D call: TRBD1 (6 bases). The ends were cut back, 5 bases at V and 4 bases at J, with 11 bases in the middle. CDR1 is SQVTM, CDR2 ANQGSEA, per germline. The CDR3 runs 12 residues. The chain's CDR3 is CSVTGRLYGYTF. DNA for the CDR3: TGCAGCGTTACAGGGAGACTCTATGGCTACACCTTC.

The rearrangement joins TRBV19 to TRBJ1-1; D unclear. V was cut by 3 bases and J by 1 base, with 6 bases left in between. Germline V gene data show CDR1 as LNHDA and CDR2 as SQIVND (reference sequence). The CDR3 loop spans 13 amino acids. The CDR3 nucleotides read TGTGCCAGTAGTATTTCAACGAACACTGAAGCTTTCTTT. Its translation: CASSISTNTEAFF.

This rearrangement joins TRBV27 to TRBJ2-4; D remains unclear. The V gene lost 4 bases and the J gene lost 0 bases, with 13 bases spanning the gap. Germline CDR1 reads MNHEY; CDR2 reads SMNVEV (reference sequence). The length of the CDR3 is 16 residues. CDR3 bases: TGTGCCAGCAGTTACCTGGAAGATTTAGCCAAAAACATTCAGTACTTC. As protein: CASSYLEDLAKNIQYF.

The chain has TRBV5-4 and TRBJ1-2; possible D gene TRBD1, 6 bases. Trimming took off 4 bases at V and 5 bases at J, with 9 bases between the two ends. Germline lookup yields CDR1 SGHNT and CDR2 YYREEE (reference sequence). The CDR3 length is 12 residues. CDR3 region: CASSPQGYGYTF. CDR3 DNA: TGTGCCAGCAGCCCTCAGGGGTATGGCTACACCTTC.

The chain uses TRBV9 and TRBJ2-5; D not resolved. Germline CDR1 is SGDLS and CDR2 is YYNGEE. Trimming stripped 0 bases from V and 0 bases from J, with 6 bases between. The CDR3 length is 14 residues. CDR3 DNA: TGTGCCAGCAGCGTAGCCGTAAACCAAGAGACCCAGTACTTC. This sequence encodes CASSVAVNQETQYF.

This clone was found a few times. The gene calls are TRBV3-1 (or the pseudogene TRBV3-2) and TRBJ2-1; the D is unclear. Germline V lookup: CDR1 LGHDT, CDR2 YNNKEL (reference sequence). V lost 4 bases to trimming and J lost 4 bases, with 14 bases between them. The CDR3 contains 15 residues. The chain's CDR3 is CASSRSESRYNEQFF. The CDR3 DNA sequence: TGTGCCAGCAGCCGGTCCGAGTCGCGGTACAATGAGCAGTTCTTC.

V and J are TRBV6-5 and TRBJ1-3, with D maybe TRBD1 (5 bases). Looked up from germline, CDR1 is MNHEY and CDR2 is SVGAGI. The CDR3 has 15 amino acids. V lost 4 bases and J lost 0, with 10 bases in between. CDR3 DNA: TGTGCCAGCAGTTTCGACAGAGACTCTGGAAACACCATATATTTT. It yields the protein CASSFDRDSGNTIYF.

The rearrangement joins TRBV4-1 to TRBJ2-3, with a weak D call TRBD2 (7 bases). V lost 0 bases, J lost 2 bases, and 18 bases lay in between. This CDR3 comprises 18 residues. Germline CDR1 and CDR2: MGHRA and YSYEKL. This CDR3 reads CASSQDPKAGTITDTQYF. In DNA, the CDR3 is TGCGCCAGCAGCCAAGATCCAAAAGCGGGGACAATCACAGATACGCAGTATTTT.